The 25 T cell receptor beta chains given below trace back to one sample, sequenced in a study of spatial heterogeneity in lung cancer. Broader study findings: How many expanded intratumoral alpha and beta TCRs were present tracked the tumor mutation count, which was a count of nonsynonymous mutations.

These receptors lack a known antigen. Time point: sample taken at primary tumor resection. TCRdb fed the 5' RACE reads into MiXCR, producing one record per CDR3 protein. The sample has some 7,000 distinct CDR3 sequences; around 7.1% are singletons. Sequenced material: lung tumor tissue, taken at surgery. Receptors were obtained from a male donor with early-stage non-small cell lung cancer.

This chain links TRBV6-5 with TRBJ1-1; D is ambiguous. The CDR3 covers 15 residues. Trimming took off 0 bases at V and 6 bases at J, with 14 bases between the two ends. CDR1 is MNHEY, CDR2 SVGAGI, per germline. The DNA of the CDR3 is TGTGCCAGCAGTTACTCGATAGCTGGGAGGGCTGAAGCTTTCTTT. This gives the protein CASSYSIAGRAEAFF.

This CDR3 is CASSPAGGTGNPYEQYF. The CDR3 nucleotides are TGTGCCAGCTCACCTGCCGGTGGGACAGGGAACCCCTACGAGCAGTACTTC. V and J are TRBV18 and TRBJ2-7; 9 nucleotides match TRBD1. This CDR3 is 17 amino acids long. Germline CDR1 KGHSH, CDR2 LQKENI. V lost 3 bases and J lost 2; bases outside the gene matches: 11.

This clonotype counts as medium-sized. The J gene is TRBJ2-7, the V gene TRBV10-3; perhaps D is TRBD1 or TRBD2 (5 bases each). The CDR3 is 14 residues long. Germline-derived CDR1 and CDR2 are ENHRY and SYGVKD. The V gene lost 5 bases and the J gene lost 0 bases, with 11 bases spanning the gap. The CDR3 bases are TGTGCCATCAGTATCGGGGCTAGCTCCTACGAGCAGTACTTC. Amino acid sequence: CAISIGASSYEQYF.

This clonotype qualifies as medium-sized. At one of its ends the junction is not consistent with the germline gene, which may arise from a read error. This CDR3 is CASSRSSPIF. For the CDR3, the DNA is TGTGCCAGCAGCCGCTCTTCTCCCATCTTT. The V and J genes are TRBV11-2 and TRBJ1-1; D remains unclear. The CDR3 is 10 residues long. Germline V gene data show CDR1 as SGHAT and CDR2 as FQNNGV.

There are many counts of this clonotype. The chain couples TRBV2 to TRBJ1-6; D gene unclear. Trimming removed 4 bases from V and 9 bases from J, with 10 bases in between. Germline V CDR1 and CDR2: SNHLY, FYNNEI. The CDR3 loop spans 13 amino acids. The CDR3, as DNA: TGTGCCAGCAGTGGGGAAGTAGCTTCACCCCTCCACTTT. This translates into CASSGEVASPLHF.

This clonotype was seen a handful of times. The chain combines TRBV20-1 with TRBJ1-4; 7 positions match TRBD1. J was trimmed by 6 bases and V by 1 base; bases with no gene match: 8. The CDR3 contains 15 residues. Germline values: CDR1 DFQATT, CDR2 SNEGSKA (reference sequence). For the CDR3, the DNA is TGCAGTGCTAGAGGGGAGGGGGCTCTGCATGAAAAACTGTTTTTT. Translating gives CSARGEGALHEKLFF.

This clonotype was seen repeatedly, ten times or more. The CDR3 spells CSVYVGQSMNTEAFF. CDR3 nucleotide sequence: TGCAGCGTCTACGTGGGACAGTCCATGAACACTGAAGCTTTCTTT. V usage is TRBV29-1 and J usage is TRBJ1-1; 7 bases are shared with TRBD1. The germline V gene has CDR1 SQVTM and CDR2 ANQGSEA. The CDR3 covers 15 residues. After removal of 6 bases from V and 0 bases from J, the junction contained 10 bases not matched to a gene.

This clonotype was picked up many times. The chain uses TRBV5-1 and TRBJ1-6; 9 positions match TRBD1. Germline assignment: CDR1 SGHRS and CDR2 YFSETQ. The CDR3 runs 15 residues. Germline trimming cut 4 bases from V and 9 bases from J; bases unmatched to any gene: 8. The CDR3 nucleotides read TGCGCCAGCAGCCGCGGCGGACAGGGGAGTTCACCCCTCCACTTT. Residues: CASSRGGQGSSPLHF.

This clonotype is medium-sized (0.01 to 0.1%). The chain recombines TRBV4-2 with TRBJ2-5; 8 bases are a match to TRBD2. The CDR3 covers 18 residues. The germline V gene has CDR1 LGHNA and CDR2 YNFKEQ. The V and J ends lost 0 bases and 3 bases, in that order; junction bases with no gene match: 12. The DNA of the CDR3 is TGTGCCAGCAGCCAAGAATTTTCAGGGTTTAGCGGGGAAGAGACCCAGTACTTC. Amino acid sequence: CASSQEFSGFSGEETQYF.

This clonotype showed up many times. The chain couples TRBV27 to TRBJ1-5; 8 bases match TRBD1. CDR3 length: 14 amino acids. The germline V gene has CDR1 MNHEY and CDR2 SMNVEV (reference sequence). V lost 2 bases and J lost 6; bases outside the gene matches: 3. The CDR3 bases are TGTGCCAGCAGTTTACAGGGGGCAGGTCAGCCCCAGCATTTT. This sequence encodes CASSLQGAGQPQHF.

This clonotype was detected many times. V gene TRBV11-2 combines with J gene TRBJ2-4; no reliable D call. V was trimmed by 4 bases and J by 2 bases, leaving 9 bases between them. In germline, CDR1 is SGHAT, CDR2 FQNNGV. This CDR3 comprises 14 residues. The CDR3: CASSSGMTKNIQYF. For the CDR3, the DNA is TGTGCCAGCAGCTCTGGGATGACCAAAAACATTCAGTACTTC.

Judged by abundance, this clonotype is medium-sized. The J gene is TRBJ1-1, the V gene TRBV7-2; 8 nucleotides align to TRBD1. There are 16 residues in the CDR3. Germline assignment: CDR1 SGHTA and CDR2 FQGNSA. Germline trimming cut 4 bases from V and 4 bases from J; bases unmatched to any gene: 11. The CDR3 is CASSSPQRTGRTEAFF. The CDR3 DNA sequence: TGTGCCAGCAGCTCGCCCCAGAGGACAGGGCGCACTGAAGCTTTCTTT. Full variable domain (rest looked up from reference TRBV7-2 and TRBJ1-1): GAGVSQSPSNKVTEKGKDVELRCDPISGHTALYWYRQSLGQGLEFLIYFQGNSAPDKSGLPSDRFSAERTGGSVSTLTIQRTQQEDSAVYLCASSSPQRTGRTEAFFGQGTRLTVV.

This clonotype is classed as medium-sized (0.01 to 0.1%). The rearrangement joins TRBV5-1 to TRBJ1-2; 8 nucleotides align to TRBD1. V trimming: 4 bases; J trimming: 4 bases; junction bases outside the gene matches: 6. The CDR3 is 14 residues long. Germline V lookup: CDR1 SGHRS, CDR2 YFSETQ. Here the CDR3 DNA reads TGCGCCAGCAGCCCATCGACAGGGGTCTATGGCTACACCTTC. This sequence encodes CASSPSTGVYGYTF.

This clonotype is judged medium-sized. The chain employs TRBV3-1 and TRBJ2-5; 12 bases line up with TRBD1. Germline V lookup: CDR1 LGHDT, CDR2 YNNKEL (reference sequence). The CDR3 runs to 16 residues. V lost 5 bases, J lost 3 bases, and 7 bases stayed unmatched. CDR3 DNA: TGTGCCAGCAGCTATATGGGACAGGGGGCTAAAGAGACCCAGTACTTC. It translates to CASSYMGQGAKETQYF.

Ten or more counts support this clonotype. The CDR3 DNA reads as TGTGCCAGCAGCTGGGACGGTTTAGCCACAGATACGCAGTATTTT. Translation: CASSWDGLATDTQYF. V usage is TRBV6-1 and J usage is TRBJ2-3; possibly TRBD1 or TRBD2 for D (5 bases each). The CDR3 loop spans 15 amino acids. Germline-derived CDR1 and CDR2 are MNHNS and SASEGT. Between the trimmed V and J ends, which lost 6 bases and 2 bases, there was a span of 15 bases.

J is TRBJ1-1 and V is TRBV20-1; D remains unclear. This CDR3 contains 11 residues. Trimming stripped 7 bases from V and 3 bases from J, with 9 bases between. Germline CDR1 reads DFQATT; CDR2 reads SNEGSKA (reference sequence). CDR3 residues: CSGGEYTEAFF. The CDR3 bases are TGCAGTGGAGGAGAGTACACTGAAGCTTTCTTT.

To note about this clonotype: A much larger clone is a single base away; this may be a read error. This sequence joins TRBV27 and TRBJ2-7, with 7 bases fitting TRBD2. The CDR3 is 12 residues long. The germline CDR1 and CDR2 sequences are MNHEY and SMNVEV (reference sequence). CDR3 DNA: TGTGCCAGCCTGGGCAGGGACTACGAGCAGTGCTTC. This gives the protein CASLGRDYEQCF.

CDR3 nucleotide sequence: TGTGCCAGCAGCGAGCAAATCCAGGCGCGGGCAAGGACCGGGGAGCTGTTTTTT. This translates into CASSEQIQARARTGELFF. The chain carries TRBV7-9 and TRBJ2-2; D might be TRBD2 (5 bases). The V end was cut by 5 bases, the J end by 5 bases, with 24 bases between. Germline values: CDR1 SEHNR, CDR2 FQNEAQ (reference sequence). The CDR3 has 18 amino acids.

This clonotype is medium-sized within its sample. The rearrangement uses TRBV7-2 and TRBJ2-5; the D gene is possibly TRBD2 (6 bases). The CDR3 is 14 residues long. CDR1 SGHTA and CDR2 FQGNSA come from the germline V gene. Trimming cost V 6 bases and J 5 bases, with 16 bases left between them. The CDR3 DNA follows: TGTGCCAGCAGGCCCGGGGGAGCGATTGAGACCCAGTACTTC. Its protein is CASRPGGAIETQYF.

This clonotype was observed many times. This rearrangement joins TRBV11-2 to TRBJ2-5; D remains unclear. Per the germline V gene, CDR1 is SGHAT and CDR2 is FQNNGV. The CDR3 is 12 residues long. Between the trimmed V and J ends, which lost 8 bases and 7 bases, there was a span of 14 bases. CDR3 bases: TGTGCCAGCTCCCCCCCGGATGGGACCCAGTACTTC. Protein sequence: CASSPPDGTQYF. The full variable domain, in which reference TRBV11-2 and TRBJ2-5 provide the parts outside the CDR3, is EAGVAQSPRYKIIEKRQSVAFWCNPISGHATLYWYQQILGQGPKLLIQFQNNGVVDDSQLPKDRFSAERLKGVDSTLKIQPAKLEDSAVYLCASSPPDGTQYFGPGTRLLVL.

This clonotype is categorized as medium-sized. The gene calls are TRBV10-3 and TRBJ2-1; maybe TRBD2 (5 bases). V shed 10 bases and J shed 1 base, with 17 bases lying between them. Germline V gene sequence: CDR1 ENHRY, CDR2 SYGVKD. This CDR3 contains 15 residues. In DNA, the CDR3 is TGTGCCAAAAGATGGAGGCAACAATCCTACAATGAGCAGTTCTTC. This encodes CAKRWRQQSYNEQFF.

This clonotype was seen repeatedly, ten times or more. J is TRBJ2-5 and V is TRBV30; 9 bases align to TRBD1. The CDR3 contains 13 residues. V lost 5 bases, J lost 3 bases, and 4 bases stayed unmatched. Per germline, CDR1 GTSNPN and CDR2 SVGIG (reference sequence). The CDR3 sequence is CAWATGGKETQYF. The CDR3 bases are TGTGCCTGGGCTACAGGGGGCAAAGAGACCCAGTACTTC.

This clonotype was counted at least ten times. The gene calls are TRBV4-2 and TRBJ2-3; weak D call: TRBD2 (6 bases). CDR3 size: 12 residues. Germline V gene lookup returns CDR1 LGHNA and CDR2 YNFKEQ. Trimming removed 2 bases at V and 8 bases at J, with 8 bases between. CDR3 nucleotide sequence: TGTGCCAGCAGCCAATTGGGGGGTACGCAGTATTTT. Its protein product is CASSQLGGTQYF.

In its sample, this clonotype was seen a few times. Given a much more abundant clone one base away, this may be a read error. Given the absence of the conserved phenylalanine or tryptophan at the CDR3 end, a read error is likely. The chain is built from TRBV7-9 and TRBJ2-5; 7 bases line up with TRBD1. V trimming: 5 bases; J trimming: 1 base; junction bases outside the gene matches: 4. The CDR3 sequence is 14 residues long. Germline CDR1 SEHNR, CDR2 FQNEAQ (reference sequence). The CDR3 sequence is CASSTYRGQETQYS. CDR3 coding DNA: TGTGCCAGCAGCACCTACAGGGGCCAAGAGACCCAGTACTCC.

This clonotype was detected many times. The chain couples TRBV6-1 to TRBJ2-2; D possibly corresponds to TRBD2 (6 bases). This CDR3 is built from 16 residues. Germline V gene data show CDR1 as MNHNS and CDR2 as SASEGT. V was clipped by 3 bases and J by 2 bases, with 13 bases between them. As DNA, the CDR3 is TGTGCCAGCAGTGACTTGGGACTGAGAAACACCGGGGAGCTGTTTTTT. It encodes CASSDLGLRNTGELFF.